A selection of T cell receptor beta chains follows, all from one sample in a study of monozygotic twins with inflammatory bowel disease. TCRdb processed the 5' RACE reads again and assigns one entry to each CDR3 protein, with no DNA. The sample data list approximately 160,000 distinct CDR3 sequences. The specimen was blood. The receptors derive from a human donor with ulcerative colitis or Crohn's disease, or a healthy co-twin of an affected twin (not recorded which). Each CDR3 is given with its conserved first and last residue.

16	TRBJ2-2	TRBV7-9	CASTQGGDLYTGELFF
14	TRBJ2-1	TRBV5-6	CASSLRGPYNEQFF
13	TRBJ2-1	TRBV6-5	CASSYLAGAEQFF
11	TRBJ2-1	TRBV29-1	CSVVGVDEQFF
16	TRBJ2-7	TRBV7-2	CASSLAPGARTYEQYF
12	TRBJ2-1	TRBV7-2	CASSPGLVSQFF
12	TRBJ1-1	TRBV5-1	CASATGNTEAFF
15	TRBJ2-7	TRBV6-5	CASSSLSGSSYEQYF
12	TRBJ2-5	TRBV7-9	CASSSTGETQYF
14	TRBJ2-3	TRBV2	CASRKDPGVDTQYF
19	TRBJ1-2	TRBV9	CASSYNLRDRDVTNYGYTF